Sequencing of this T cell receptor beta chain was carried out in a study of long-term antiretroviral therapy in people with HIV. Runs used v3.0 of the immunoSEQ assay and were done at survey level. Sequencing aimed at about 35,000-50,000 T-cell genomes per sample. The assay was immunoSEQ multiplex PCR, and TCRdb's table has in-frame clones only and misses some. In the table there are 20,000 to 25,000 clones, roughly 80% of which are singletons. General study points: An increase in diversity followed ART, yet levels stayed below transplant donor controls.

Details on this clone: What it recognizes is unknown.

CDR1 is SGHDT, CDR2 YYEEEE, per germline. The CDR3 consists of 14 residues. V dropped 2 bases and J dropped 0 bases, with 8 bases sitting between them. Post-ART PBMC samples numbered at least two per donor, and pre-ART ones at least one. HIV-positive participants all received treatment in the United States. The clonotype was recovered from a woman between 25 and 40 years old with HIV. The material was unsorted PBMCs, obtained 0.2 years after starting antiretroviral therapy. This rearrangement joins TRBV5-6 to TRBJ2-5; D call uncertain. CDR3 coding DNA: TGTGCCAGCAGCTTCGGGCAGAACCAAGAGACCCAGTACTTC. Amino acids: CASSFGQNQETQYF.